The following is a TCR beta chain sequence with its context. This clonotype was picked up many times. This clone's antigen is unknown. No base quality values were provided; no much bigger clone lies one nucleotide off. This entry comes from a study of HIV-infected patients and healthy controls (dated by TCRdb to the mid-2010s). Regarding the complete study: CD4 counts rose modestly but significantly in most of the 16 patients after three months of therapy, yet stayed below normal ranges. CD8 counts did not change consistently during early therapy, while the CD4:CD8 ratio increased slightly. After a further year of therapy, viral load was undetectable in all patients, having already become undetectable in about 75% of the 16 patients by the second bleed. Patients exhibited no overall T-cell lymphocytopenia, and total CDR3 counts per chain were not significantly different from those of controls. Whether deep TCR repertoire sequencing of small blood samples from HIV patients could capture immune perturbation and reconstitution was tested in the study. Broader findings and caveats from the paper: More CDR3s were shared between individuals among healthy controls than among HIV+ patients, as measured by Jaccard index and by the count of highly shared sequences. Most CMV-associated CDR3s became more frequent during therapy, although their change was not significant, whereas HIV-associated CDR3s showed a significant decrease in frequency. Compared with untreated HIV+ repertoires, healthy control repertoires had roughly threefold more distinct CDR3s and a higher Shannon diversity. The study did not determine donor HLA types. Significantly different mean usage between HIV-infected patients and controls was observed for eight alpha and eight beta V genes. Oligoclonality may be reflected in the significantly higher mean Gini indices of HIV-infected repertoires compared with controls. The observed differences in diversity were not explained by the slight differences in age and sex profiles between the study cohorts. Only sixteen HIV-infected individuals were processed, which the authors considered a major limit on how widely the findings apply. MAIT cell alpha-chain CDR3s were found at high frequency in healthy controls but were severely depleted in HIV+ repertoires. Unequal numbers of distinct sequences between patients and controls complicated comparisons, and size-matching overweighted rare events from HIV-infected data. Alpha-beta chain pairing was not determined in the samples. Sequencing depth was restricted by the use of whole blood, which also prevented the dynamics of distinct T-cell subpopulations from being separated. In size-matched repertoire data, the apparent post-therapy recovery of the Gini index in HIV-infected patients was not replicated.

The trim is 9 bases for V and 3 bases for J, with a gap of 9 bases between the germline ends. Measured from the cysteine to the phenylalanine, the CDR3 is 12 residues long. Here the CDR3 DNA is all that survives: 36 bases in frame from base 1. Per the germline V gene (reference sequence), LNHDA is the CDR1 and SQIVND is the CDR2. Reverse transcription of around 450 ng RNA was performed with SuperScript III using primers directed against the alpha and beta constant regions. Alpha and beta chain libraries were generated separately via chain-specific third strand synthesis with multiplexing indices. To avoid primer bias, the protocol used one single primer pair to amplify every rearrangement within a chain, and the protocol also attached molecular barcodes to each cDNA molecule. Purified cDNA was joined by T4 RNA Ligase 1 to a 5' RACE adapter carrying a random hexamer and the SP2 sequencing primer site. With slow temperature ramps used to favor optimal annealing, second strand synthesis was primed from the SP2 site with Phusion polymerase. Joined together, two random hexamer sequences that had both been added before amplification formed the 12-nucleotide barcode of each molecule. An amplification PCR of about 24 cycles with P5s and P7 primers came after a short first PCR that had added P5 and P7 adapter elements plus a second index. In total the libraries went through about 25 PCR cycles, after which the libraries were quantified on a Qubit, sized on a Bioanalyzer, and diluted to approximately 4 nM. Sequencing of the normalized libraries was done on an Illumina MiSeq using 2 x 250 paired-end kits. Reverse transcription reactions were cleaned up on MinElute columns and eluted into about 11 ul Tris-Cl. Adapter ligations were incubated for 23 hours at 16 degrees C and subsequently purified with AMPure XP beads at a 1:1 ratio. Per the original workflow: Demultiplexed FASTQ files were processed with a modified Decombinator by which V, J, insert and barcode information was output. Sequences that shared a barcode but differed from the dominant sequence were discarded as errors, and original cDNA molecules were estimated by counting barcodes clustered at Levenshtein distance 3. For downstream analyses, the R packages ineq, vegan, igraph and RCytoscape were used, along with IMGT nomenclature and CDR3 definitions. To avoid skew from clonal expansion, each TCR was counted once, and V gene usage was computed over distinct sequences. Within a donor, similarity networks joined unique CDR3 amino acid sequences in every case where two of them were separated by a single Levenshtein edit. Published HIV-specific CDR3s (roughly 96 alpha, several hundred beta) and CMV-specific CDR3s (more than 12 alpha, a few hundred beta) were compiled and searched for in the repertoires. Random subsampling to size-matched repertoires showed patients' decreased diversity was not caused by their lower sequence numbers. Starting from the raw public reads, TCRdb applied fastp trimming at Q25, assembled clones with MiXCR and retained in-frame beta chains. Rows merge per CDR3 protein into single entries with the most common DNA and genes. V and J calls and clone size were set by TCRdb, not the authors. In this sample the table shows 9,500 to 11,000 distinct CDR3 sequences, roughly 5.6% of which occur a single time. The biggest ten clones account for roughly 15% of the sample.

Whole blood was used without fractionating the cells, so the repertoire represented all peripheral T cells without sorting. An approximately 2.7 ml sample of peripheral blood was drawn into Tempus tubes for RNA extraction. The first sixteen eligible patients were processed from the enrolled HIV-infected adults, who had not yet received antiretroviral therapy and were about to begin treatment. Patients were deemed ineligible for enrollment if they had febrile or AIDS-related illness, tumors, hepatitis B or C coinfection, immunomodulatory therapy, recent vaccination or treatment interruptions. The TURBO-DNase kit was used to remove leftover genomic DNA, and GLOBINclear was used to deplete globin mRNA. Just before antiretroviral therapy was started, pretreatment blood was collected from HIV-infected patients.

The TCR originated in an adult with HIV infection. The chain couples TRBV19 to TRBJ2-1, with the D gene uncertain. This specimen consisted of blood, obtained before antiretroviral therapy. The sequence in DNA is TGTGCCAGCAGTCAGGTCTACAATGAGCAGTTCTTC. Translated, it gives CASSQVYNEQFF.